The present entry profiles one T cell receptor beta chain with its context. This CDR3 comprises 13 residues. V shed 7 bases and J shed 0 bases, with 10 bases lying between them. This record comes from a study of blood T cell repertoires in COVID-19. Study-level background: Sites in the United States, Italy and Spain provided acute and convalescent COVID-19 samples. From T cells, B-cell-depleted T cells, or PBMCs came the material, which was cDNA or gDNA.

Assay used: immunoSEQ multiplex PCR; TCRdb lists only in-frame clones, some missing. Here the sample spans some 200,000 clones, around four fifths being singletons. This TCR was sampled from a man aged 55 to 70 with COVID-19, enrolled during active disease. The sample taken for sequencing was peripheral blood. The genes are TRBV12-3 or TRBV12-4 and TRBJ2-7; tentative D call: TRBD1 (5 bases). This CDR3 is CASTRTTSYEQYF. The DNA of the CDR3 is TGTGCCAGCACCCGGACAACCTCCTACGAGCAGTACTTC.